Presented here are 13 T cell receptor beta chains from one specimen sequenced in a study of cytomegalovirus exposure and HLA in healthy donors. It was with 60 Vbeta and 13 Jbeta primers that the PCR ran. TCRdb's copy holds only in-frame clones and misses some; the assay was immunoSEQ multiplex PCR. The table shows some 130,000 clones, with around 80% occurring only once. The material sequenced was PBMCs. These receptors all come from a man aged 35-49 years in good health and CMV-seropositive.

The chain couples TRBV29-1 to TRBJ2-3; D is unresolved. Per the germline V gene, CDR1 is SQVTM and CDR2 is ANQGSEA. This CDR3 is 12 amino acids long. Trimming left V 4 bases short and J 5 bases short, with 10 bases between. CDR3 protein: CSVGRSGDTQYF. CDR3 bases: TGCAGCGTTGGCCGATCAGGAGATACGCAGTATTTT.

CDR3 loop: CASRAHRGNTEAFF. As DNA, the CDR3 is TGTGCCAGCAGGGCCCACAGGGGAAACACTGAAGCTTTCTTT. The rearrangement joins TRBV2 to TRBJ1-1; 7 nucleotides agree with TRBD1. V lost 6 bases, J lost 2 bases, and 6 bases stayed unmatched. This CDR3 is built from 14 residues. From germline, CDR1 is SNHLY and CDR2 FYNNEI.

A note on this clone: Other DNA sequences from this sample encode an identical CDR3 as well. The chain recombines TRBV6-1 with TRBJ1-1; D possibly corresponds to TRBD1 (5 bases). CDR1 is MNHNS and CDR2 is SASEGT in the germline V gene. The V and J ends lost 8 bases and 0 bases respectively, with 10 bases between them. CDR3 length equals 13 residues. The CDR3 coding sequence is TGTGCCAGCTCTTCAGGGATGAACACTGAAGCTTTCTTT. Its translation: CASSSGMNTEAFF.

CDR3 nucleotide sequence: TGTGCCAGCAGTGCCCCCCCTCTACAGGGGTATAGCAATCAGCCCCAGCATTTT. It encodes CASSAPPLQGYSNQPQHF. The rearrangement uses TRBV2 and TRBJ1-5; 7 positions match TRBD1. The CDR3 length is 18 residues. From germline, CDR1 is SNHLY and CDR2 FYNNEI. The J segment lost 0 bases and the V segment lost 4 bases, leaving 12 bases of the junction unmatched.

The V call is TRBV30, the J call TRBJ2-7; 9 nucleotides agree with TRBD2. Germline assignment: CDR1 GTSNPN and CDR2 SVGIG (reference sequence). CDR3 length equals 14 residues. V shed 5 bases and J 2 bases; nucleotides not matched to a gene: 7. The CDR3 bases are TGTGCCTGGGGGGTCAGACTAGCGGCCTACGAGCAGTACTTC. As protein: CAWGVRLAAYEQYF.

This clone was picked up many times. In nucleotides, the CDR3 is TGTGCCAGCAGCCGGGGACTAGCGGAAGAGACCCAGTACTTC. Translation gives CASSRGLAEETQYF. The genes are TRBV6-6 and TRBJ2-5, with 11 bases aligning to TRBD2. J lost 3 bases, V lost 6 bases, and 3 bases had no gene match. Germline assignment: CDR1 MNHNY and CDR2 SVGAGI (reference sequence). There are 14 residues in the CDR3.

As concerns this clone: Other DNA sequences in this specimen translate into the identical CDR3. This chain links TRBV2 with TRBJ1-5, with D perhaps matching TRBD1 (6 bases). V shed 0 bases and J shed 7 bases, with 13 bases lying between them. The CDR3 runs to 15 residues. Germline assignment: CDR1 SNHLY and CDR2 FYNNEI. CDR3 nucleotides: TGTGCCAGCAGTGAAGCGCGGGGGGCAGGACAGCCCCAGCATTTT. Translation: CASSEARGAGQPQHF.

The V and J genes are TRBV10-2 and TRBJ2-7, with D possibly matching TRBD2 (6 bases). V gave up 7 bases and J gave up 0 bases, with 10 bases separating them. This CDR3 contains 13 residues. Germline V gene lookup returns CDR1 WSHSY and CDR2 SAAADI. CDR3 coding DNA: TGCGCCAGCACCGGGACTTTCTCCTACGAGCAGTACTTC. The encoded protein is CASTGTFSYEQYF.

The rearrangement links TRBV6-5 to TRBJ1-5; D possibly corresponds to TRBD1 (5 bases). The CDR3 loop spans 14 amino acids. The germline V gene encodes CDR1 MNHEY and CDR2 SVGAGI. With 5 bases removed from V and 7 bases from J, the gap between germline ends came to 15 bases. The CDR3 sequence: CASSPSGVAQPQHF. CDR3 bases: TGTGCCAGCAGTCCCTCGGGGGTTGCCCAGCCCCAGCATTTT.

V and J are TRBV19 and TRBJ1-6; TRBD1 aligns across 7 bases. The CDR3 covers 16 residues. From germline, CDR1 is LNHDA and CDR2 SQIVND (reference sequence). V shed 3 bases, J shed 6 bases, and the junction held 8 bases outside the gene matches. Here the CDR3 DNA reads TGTGCCAGTAGTATGAGAGGGGGCTTCGGTAATTCACCCCTCCACTTT. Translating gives CASSMRGGFGNSPLHF.

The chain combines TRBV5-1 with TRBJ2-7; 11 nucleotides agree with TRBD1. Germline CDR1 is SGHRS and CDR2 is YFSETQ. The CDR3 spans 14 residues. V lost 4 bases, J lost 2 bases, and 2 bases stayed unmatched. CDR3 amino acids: CASSTDRGPYEQYF. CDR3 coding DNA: TGCGCCAGCAGCACGGACAGGGGGCCCTACGAGCAGTACTTC.

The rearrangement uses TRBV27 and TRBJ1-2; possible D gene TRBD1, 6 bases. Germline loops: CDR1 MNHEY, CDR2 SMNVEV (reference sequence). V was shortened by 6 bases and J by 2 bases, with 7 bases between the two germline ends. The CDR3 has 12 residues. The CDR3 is CASSRGNYGYTF. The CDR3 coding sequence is TGTGCCAGCAGCAGGGGCAACTATGGCTACACCTTC.

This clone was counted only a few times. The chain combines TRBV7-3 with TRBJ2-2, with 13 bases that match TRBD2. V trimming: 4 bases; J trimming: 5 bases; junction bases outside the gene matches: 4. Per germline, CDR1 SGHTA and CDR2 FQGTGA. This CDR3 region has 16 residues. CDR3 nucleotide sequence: TGTGCCAGCAGCTCGGGGACTAGCGGGGTAACCGGGGAGCTGTTTTTT. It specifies CASSSGTSGVTGELFF.